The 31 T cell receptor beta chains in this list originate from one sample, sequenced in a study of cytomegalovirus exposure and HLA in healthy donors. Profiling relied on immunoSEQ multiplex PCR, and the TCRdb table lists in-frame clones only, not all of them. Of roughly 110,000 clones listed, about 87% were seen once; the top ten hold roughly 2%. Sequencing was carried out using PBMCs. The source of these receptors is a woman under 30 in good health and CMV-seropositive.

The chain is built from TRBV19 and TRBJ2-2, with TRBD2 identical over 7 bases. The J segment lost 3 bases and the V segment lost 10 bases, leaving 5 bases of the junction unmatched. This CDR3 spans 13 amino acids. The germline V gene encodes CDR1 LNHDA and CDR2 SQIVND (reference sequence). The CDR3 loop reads CATRLADTGELFF. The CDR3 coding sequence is TGTGCCACCAGACTAGCCGACACCGGGGAGCTGTTTTTT.

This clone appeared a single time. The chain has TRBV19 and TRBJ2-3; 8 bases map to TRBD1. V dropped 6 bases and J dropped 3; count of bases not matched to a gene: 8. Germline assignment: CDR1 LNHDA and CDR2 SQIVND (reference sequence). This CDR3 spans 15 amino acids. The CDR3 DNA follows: TGTGCCAGTAGGATTGGGGACAGGTCAACAGATACGCAGTATTTT. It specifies CASRIGDRSTDTQYF.

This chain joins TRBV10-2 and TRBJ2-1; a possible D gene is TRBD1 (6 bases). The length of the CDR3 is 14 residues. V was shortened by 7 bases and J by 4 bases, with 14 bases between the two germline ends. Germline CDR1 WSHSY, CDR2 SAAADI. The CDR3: CASTRGQFYNEQFF. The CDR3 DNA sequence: TGCGCCAGCACGCGTGGACAGTTTTACAATGAGCAGTTCTTC.

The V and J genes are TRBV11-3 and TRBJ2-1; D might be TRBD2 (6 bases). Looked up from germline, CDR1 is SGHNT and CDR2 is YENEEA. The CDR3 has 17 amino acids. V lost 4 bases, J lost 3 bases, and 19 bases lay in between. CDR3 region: CASSSLGGGEGYNEQFF. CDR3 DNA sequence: TGTGCCAGCAGCTCCCTCGGGGGTGGGGAAGGCTACAATGAGCAGTTCTTC. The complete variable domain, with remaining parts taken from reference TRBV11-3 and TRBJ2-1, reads EAGVVQSPRYKIIEKKQPVAFWCNPISGHNTLYWYLQNLGQGPELLIRYENEEAVDDSQLPKDRFSAERLKGVDSTLKIQPAELGDSAVYLCASSSLGGGEGYNEQFFGPGTRLTVL.

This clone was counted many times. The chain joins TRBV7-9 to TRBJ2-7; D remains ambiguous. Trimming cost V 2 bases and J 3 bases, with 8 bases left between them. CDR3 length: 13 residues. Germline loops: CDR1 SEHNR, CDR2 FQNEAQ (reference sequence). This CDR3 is CASSLNFGYEQYF. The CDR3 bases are TGTGCCAGCAGCTTAAACTTCGGCTACGAGCAGTACTTC.

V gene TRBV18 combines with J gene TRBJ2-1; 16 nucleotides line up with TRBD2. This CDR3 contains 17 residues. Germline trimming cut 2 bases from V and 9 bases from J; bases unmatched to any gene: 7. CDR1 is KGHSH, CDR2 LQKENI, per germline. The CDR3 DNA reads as TGTGCCAGCTCACCAAACCCCGGGACTAGCGGGGGGGCTGAGCAGTTCTTC. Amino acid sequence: CASSPNPGTSGGAEQFF.

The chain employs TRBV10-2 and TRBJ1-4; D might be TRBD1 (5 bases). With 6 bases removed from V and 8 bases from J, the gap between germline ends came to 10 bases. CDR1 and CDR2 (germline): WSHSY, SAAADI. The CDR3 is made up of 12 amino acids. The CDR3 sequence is CASRENREKLFF. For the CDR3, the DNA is TGCGCCAGCAGGGAAAACAGGGAAAAACTGTTTTTT.

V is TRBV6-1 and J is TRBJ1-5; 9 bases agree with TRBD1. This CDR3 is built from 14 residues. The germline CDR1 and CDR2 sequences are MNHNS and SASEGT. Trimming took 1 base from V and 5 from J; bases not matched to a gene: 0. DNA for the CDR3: TGTGCCAGCAGTGAAGACAGGGGGCATCAGCCCCAGCATTTT. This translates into CASSEDRGHQPQHF.

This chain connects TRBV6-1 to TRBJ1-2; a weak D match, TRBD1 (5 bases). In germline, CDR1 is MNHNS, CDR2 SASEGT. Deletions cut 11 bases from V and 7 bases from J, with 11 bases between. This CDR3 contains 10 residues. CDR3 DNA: TGTGCCGCTAGGGGAGGTGGCTACACCTTC. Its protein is CAARGGGYTF.

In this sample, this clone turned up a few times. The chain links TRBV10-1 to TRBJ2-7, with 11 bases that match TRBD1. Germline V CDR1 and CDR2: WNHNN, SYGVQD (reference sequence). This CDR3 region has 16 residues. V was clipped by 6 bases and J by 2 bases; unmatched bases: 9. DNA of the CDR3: TGCGCCAGCAGCGAGGACAGGGGGCGAAGTCCCTACGAGCAGTACTTC. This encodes CASSEDRGRSPYEQYF.

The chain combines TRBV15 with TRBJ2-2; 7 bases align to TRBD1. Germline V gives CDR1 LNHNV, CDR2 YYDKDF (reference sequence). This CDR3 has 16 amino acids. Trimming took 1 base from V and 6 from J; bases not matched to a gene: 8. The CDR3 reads CATSRGFTGAPGELFF. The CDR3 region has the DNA TGTGCCACCAGCAGAGGGTTTACAGGGGCGCCCGGGGAGCTGTTTTTT.

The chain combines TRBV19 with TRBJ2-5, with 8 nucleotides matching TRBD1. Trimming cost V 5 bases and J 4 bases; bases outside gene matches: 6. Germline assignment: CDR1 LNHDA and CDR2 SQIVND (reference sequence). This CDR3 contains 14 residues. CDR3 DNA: TGTGCCAGTAGTGCAGGGGGCCGTGTAGAGACCCAGTACTTC. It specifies CASSAGGRVETQYF.

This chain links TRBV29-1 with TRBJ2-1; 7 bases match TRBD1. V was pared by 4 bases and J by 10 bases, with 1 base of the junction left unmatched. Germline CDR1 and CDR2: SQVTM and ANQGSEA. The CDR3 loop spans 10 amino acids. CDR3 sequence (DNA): TGCAGCGTTGCGACAGGGGAGCAGTTCTTC. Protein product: CSVATGEQFF.

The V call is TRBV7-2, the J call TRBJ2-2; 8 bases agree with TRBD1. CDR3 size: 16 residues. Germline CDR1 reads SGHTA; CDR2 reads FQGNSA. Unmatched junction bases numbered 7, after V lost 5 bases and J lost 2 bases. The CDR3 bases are TGTGCCAGCAGCCTACCCGGGACAGGTAACACCGGGGAGCTGTTTTTT. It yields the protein CASSLPGTGNTGELFF.

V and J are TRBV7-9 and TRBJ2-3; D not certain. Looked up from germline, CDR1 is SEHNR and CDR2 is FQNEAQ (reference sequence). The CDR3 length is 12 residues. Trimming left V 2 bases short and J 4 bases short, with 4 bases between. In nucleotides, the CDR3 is TGTGCCAGCAGCTTATCTGCAGATACGCAGTATTTT. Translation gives CASSLSADTQYF.

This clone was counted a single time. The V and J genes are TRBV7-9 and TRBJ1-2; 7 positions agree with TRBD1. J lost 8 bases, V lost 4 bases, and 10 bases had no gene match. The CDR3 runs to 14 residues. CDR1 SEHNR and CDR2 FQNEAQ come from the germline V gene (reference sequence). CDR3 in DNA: TGTGCCAGCAGCTCCGCCCCACAGGGGCCGGGCTACACCTTC. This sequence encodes CASSSAPQGPGYTF.

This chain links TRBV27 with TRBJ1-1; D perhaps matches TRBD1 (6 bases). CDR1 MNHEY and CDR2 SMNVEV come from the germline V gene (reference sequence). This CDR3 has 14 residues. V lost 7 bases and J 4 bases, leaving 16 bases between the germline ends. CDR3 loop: CASTLGRGGTEAFF. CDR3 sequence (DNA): TGTGCCAGCACCCTAGGGAGAGGGGGCACTGAAGCTTTCTTT.

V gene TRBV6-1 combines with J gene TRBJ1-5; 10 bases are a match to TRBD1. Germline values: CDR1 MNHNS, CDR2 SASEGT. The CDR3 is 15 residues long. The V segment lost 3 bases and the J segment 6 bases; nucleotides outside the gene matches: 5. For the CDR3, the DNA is TGTGCCAGCAGTGAGAAGACAGGGGGCATTCAGCCCCAGCATTTT. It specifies CASSEKTGGIQPQHF.

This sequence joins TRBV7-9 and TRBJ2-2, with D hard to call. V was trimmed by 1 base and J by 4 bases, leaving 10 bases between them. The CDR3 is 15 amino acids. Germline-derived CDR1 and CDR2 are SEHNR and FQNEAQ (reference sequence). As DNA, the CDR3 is TGTGCCAGCAGCTTAGTGCTAGGCAGCACCGGGGAGCTGTTTTTT. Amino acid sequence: CASSLVLGSTGELFF. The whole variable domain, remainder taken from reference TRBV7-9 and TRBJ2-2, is DTGVSQNPRHKITKRGQNVTFRCDPISEHNRLYWYRQTLGQGPEFLTYFQNEAQLEKSRLLSDRFSAERPKGSFSTLEIQRTEQGDSAMYLCASSLVLGSTGELFFGEGSRLTVL.

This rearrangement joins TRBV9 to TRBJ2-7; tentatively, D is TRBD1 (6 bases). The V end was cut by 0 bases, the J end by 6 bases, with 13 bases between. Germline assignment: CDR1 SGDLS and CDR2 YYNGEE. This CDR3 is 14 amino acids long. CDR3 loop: CASSVGTGTSEQYF. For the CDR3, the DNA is TGTGCCAGCAGCGTAGGCACAGGGACAAGCGAGCAGTACTTC. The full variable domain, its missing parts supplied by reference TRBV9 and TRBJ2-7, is DSGVTQTPKHLITATGQRVTLRCSPRSGDLSVYWYQQSLDQGLQFLIQYYNGEERAKGNILERFSAQQFPDLHSELNLSSLELGDSALYFCASSVGTGTSEQYFGPGTRLTVT.

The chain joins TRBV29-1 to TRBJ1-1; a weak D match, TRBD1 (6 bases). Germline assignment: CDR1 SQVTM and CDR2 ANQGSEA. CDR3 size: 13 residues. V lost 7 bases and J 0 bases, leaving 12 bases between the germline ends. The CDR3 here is CSGSGHLNTEAFF. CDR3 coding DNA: TGCAGCGGATCGGGACATCTGAACACTGAAGCTTTCTTT.

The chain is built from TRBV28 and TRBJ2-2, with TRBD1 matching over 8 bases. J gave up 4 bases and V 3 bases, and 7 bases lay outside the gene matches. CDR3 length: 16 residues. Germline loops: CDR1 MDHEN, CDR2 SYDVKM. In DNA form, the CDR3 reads TGTGCCAGCAGTTTTTGGACAGGGTATCTCACCGGGGAGCTGTTTTTT. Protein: CASSFWTGYLTGELFF.

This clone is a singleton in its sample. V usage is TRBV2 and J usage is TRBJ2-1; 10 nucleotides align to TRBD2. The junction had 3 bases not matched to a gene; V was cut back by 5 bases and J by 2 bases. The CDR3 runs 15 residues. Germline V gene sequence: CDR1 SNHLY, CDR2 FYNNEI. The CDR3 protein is CASSTSGDAYNEQFF. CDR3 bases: TGTGCCAGCAGTACTAGCGGGGACGCCTACAATGAGCAGTTCTTC.

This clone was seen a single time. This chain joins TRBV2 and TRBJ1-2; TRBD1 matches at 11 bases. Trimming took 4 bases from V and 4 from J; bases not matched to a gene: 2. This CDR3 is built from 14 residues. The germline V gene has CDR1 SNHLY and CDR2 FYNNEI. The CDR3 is CASSGTGGSYGYTF. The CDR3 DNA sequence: TGTGCCAGCAGTGGGACAGGGGGCAGCTATGGCTACACCTTC. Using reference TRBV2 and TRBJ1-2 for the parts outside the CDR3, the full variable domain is EPEVTQTPSHQVTQMGQEVILRCVPISNHLYFYWYRQILGQKVEFLVSFYNNEISEKSEIFDDQFSVERPDGSNFTLKIRSTKLEDSAMYFCASSGTGGSYGYTFGSGTRLTVV.

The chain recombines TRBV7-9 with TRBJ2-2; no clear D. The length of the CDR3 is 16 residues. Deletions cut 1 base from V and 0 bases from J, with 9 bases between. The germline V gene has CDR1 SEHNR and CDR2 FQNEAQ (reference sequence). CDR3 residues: CASSLVQVANTGELFF. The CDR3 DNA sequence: TGTGCCAGCAGCTTAGTTCAGGTAGCGAACACCGGGGAGCTGTTTTTT.

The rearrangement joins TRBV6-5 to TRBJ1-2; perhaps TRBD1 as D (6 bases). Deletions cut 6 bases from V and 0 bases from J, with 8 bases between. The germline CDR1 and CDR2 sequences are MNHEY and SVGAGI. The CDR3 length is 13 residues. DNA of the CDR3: TGTGCCAGCAGCGAGGGGGCTAACTATGGCTACACCTTC. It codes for CASSEGANYGYTF.

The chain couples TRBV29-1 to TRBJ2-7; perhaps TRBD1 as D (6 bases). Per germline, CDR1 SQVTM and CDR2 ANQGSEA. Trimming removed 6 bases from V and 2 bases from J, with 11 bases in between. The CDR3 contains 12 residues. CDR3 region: CSVRTATYEQYF. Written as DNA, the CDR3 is TGCAGCGTGCGGACAGCAACCTACGAGCAGTACTTC.

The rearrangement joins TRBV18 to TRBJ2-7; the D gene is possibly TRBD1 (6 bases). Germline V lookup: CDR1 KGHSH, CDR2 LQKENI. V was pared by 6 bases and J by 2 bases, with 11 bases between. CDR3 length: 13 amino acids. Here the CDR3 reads CASSLGATYEQYV. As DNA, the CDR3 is TGTGCCAGCTCTTTGGGGGCCACCTACGAGCAGTACGTC.

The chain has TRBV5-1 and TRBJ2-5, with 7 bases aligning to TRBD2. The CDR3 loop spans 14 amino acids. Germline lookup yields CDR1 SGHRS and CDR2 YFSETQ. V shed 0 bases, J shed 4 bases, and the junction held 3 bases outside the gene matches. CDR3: CASSLGTSGETQYF. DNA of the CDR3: TGCGCCAGCAGCTTGGGGACTAGTGGAGAGACCCAGTACTTC. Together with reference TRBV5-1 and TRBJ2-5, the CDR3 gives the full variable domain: KAGVTQTPRYLIKTRGQQVTLSCSPISGHRSVSWYQQTPGQGLQFLFEYFSETQRNKGNFPGRFSGRQFSNSRSEMNVSTLELGDSALYLCASSLGTSGETQYFGPGTRLLVL.

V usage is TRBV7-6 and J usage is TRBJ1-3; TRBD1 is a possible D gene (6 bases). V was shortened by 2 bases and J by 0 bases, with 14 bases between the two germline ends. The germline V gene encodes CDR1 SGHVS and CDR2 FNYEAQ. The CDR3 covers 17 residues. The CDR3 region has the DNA TGTGCCAGCAGCTTATCTTCGACAGGCTCCTCTGGAAACACCATATATTTT. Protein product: CASSLSSTGSSGNTIYF.

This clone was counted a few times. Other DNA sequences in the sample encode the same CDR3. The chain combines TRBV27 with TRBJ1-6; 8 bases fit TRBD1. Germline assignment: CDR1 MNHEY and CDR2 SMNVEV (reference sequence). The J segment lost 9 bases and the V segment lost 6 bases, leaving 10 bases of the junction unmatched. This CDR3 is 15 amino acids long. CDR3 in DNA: TGTGCCAGCAGAGGACAGGGAGGGGACATTTCACCCCTCCACTTT. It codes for CASRGQGGDISPLHF.